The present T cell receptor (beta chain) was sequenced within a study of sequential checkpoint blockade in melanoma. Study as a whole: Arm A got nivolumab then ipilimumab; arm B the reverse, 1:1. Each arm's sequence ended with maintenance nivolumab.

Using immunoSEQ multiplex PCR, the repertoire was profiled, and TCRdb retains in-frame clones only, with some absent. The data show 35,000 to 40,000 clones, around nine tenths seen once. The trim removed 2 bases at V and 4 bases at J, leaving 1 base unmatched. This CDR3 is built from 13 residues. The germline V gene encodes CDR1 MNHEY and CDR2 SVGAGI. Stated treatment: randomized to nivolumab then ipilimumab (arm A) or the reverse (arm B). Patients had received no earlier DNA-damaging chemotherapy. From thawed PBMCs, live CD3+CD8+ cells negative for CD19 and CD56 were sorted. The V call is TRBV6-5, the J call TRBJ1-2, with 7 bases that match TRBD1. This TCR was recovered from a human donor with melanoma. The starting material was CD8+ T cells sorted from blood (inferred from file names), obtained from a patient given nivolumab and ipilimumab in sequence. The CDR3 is CASSYAGGYGYTF. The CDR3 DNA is TGTGCCAGCAGTTACGCAGGGGGCTATGGCTACACCTTC.